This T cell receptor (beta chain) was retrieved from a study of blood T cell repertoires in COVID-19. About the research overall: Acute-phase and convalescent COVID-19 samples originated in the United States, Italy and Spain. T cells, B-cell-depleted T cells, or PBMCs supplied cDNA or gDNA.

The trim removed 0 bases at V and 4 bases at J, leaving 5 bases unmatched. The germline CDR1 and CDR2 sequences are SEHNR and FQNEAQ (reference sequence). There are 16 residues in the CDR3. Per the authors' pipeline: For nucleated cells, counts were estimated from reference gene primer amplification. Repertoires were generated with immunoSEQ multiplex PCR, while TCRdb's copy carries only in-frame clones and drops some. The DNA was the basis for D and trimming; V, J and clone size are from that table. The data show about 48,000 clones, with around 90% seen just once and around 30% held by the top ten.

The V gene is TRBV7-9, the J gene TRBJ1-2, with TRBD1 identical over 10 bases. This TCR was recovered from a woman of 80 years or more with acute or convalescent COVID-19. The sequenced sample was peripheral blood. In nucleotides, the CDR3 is TGTGCCAGCAGCTTAGCCGGGACAGGGGATAGCTATGGCTACACCTTC. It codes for CASSLAGTGDSYGYTF. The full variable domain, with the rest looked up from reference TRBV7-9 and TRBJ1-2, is DTGVSQNPRHKITKRGQNVTFRCDPISEHNRLYWYRQTLGQGPEFLTYFQNEAQLEKSRLLSDRFSAERPKGSFSTLEIQRTEQGDSAMYLCASSLAGTGDSYGYTFGSGTRLTVV.